This TCR beta chain was found in a study of T cell responses to AZD1222 COVID-19 vaccine. The data were produced by immunoSEQ multiplex PCR, yet TCRdb's version contains in-frame clones alone and is incomplete. The repertoire holds some 150,000 clones, with around 86% as singletons. This TCR derives from an adult who received the AZD1222 COVID-19 vaccine. The sequencing here drew on peripheral blood, taken 28 days after the second AZD1222 dose.

Here the CDR3 reads CSVGKGSYNEQFF. CDR3 bases: TGCAGCGTGGGGAAGGGCTCCTACAATGAGCAGTTCTTC. V usage is TRBV29-1 and J usage is TRBJ2-1; D is uncertain. The ends were cut back, 6 bases at V and 0 bases at J, with 9 bases in the middle. In germline, CDR1 is SQVTM, CDR2 ANQGSEA. The length of the CDR3 is 13 residues.